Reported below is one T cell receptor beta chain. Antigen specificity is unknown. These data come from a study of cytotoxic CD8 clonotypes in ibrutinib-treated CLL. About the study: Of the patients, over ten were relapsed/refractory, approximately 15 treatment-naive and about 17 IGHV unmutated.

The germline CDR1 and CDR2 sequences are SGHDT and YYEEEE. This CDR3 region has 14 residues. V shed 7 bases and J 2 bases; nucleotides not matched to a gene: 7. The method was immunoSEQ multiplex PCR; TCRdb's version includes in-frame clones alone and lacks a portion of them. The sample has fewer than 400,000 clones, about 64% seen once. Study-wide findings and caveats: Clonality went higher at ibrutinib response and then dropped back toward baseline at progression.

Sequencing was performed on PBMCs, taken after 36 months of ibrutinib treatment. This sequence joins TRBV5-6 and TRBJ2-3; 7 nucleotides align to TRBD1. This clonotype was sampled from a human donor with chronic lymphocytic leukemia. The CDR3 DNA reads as TGTGCCAGCCTGAGGACAGGACCCACAGATACGCAGTATTTT. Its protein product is CASLRTGPTDTQYF.